The present entry profiles one T cell receptor beta chain with its context. This sample is part of a study of blood T cell repertoires in COVID-19. Study-level background: The cDNA or gDNA used as material had been derived from T cells, B-cell-depleted T cells, or PBMCs.

Original processing methods: Estimation of nucleated cell counts relied on the amplification of reference gene primers. The protocol was immunoSEQ multiplex PCR, while the TCRdb copy is restricted to in-frame clones and leaves out a portion. The DNA gave D and trimming, while V, J and clone size come from that table. The table has over 200,000 clones, over 75% seen once. CDR1 SGHRS and CDR2 YFSETQ come from the germline V gene. The CDR3 totals 16 residues. V lost 1 base, J lost 4 bases, and 10 bases stayed unmatched. Sequencing input: peripheral blood. The chain joins TRBV5-1 to TRBJ1-1; TRBD1 matches 7 bases. The TCR sequence derives from a woman between 45 and 65 years old with acute or convalescent COVID-19. The CDR3 region has the DNA TGCGCCAGCAGCTTGTGGACAGGTAGGGGGACCACTGAAGCTTTCTTT. Encoded protein: CASSLWTGRGTTEAFF.